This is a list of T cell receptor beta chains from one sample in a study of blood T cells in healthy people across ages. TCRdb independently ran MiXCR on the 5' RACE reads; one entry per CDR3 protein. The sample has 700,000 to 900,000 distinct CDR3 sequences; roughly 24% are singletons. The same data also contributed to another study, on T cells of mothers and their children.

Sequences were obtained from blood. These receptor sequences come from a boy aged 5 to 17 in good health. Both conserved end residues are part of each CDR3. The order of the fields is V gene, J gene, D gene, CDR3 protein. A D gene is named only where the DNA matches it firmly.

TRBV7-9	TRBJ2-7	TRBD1	CASSFGQGARDEQYF
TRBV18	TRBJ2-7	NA	CASSKTRSSYEQYF
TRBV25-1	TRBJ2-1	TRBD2	CASSVVAGHNEQFF
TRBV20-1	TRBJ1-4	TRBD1	CSALDRVGEKLFF
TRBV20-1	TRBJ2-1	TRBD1	CSATLTGGKSSHNEQFF
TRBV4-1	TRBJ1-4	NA	CASSQEVVSNEKLFF
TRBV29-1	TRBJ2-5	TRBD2	CSVVSLAVQETQYF
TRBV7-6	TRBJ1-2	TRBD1	CASSLRTGITRDGYTF
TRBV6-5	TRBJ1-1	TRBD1	CASSFGQGSEAFF
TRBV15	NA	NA	CATGNQGPRTQYF
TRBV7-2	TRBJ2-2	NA	CATRPDGTGELFF
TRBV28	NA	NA	CASSLRPTAEQFF